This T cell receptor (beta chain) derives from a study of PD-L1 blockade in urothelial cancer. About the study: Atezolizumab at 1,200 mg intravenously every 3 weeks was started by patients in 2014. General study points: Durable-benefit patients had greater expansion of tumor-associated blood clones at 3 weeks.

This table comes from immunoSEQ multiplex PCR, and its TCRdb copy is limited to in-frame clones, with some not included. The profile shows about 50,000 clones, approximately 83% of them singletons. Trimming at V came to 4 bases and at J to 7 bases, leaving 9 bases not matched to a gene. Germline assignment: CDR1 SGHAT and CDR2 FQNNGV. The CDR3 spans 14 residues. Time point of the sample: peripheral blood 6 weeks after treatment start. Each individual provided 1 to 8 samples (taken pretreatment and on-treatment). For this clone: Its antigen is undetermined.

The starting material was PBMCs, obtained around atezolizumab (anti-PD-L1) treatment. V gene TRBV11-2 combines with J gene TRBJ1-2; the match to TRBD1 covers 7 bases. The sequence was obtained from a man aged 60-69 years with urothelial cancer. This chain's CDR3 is CASSSRQGRGGYTF. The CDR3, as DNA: TGTGCCAGCAGCTCCCGACAGGGTCGGGGTGGCTACACCTTC.